One and the same sample provided the 24 T cell receptor beta chains below, sequenced in a study of blood T cell repertoires in COVID-19. Sequencing was performed with immunoSEQ multiplex PCR; in TCRdb, only in-frame clones are kept and a portion is missing. There are approximately 120,000 clones in the sample; approximately 82% occur only once, and 3.5% to 4.5% lies in the top ten. The specimen was peripheral blood. The receptor set was obtained from a woman aged 50 to 60 with acute or convalescent COVID-19.

This rearrangement joins TRBV14 to TRBJ1-2; D gene uncertain. This CDR3 is 14 amino acids long. V was shortened by 0 bases and J by 1 base, with 6 bases between the two germline ends. Per germline, CDR1 SGHDN and CDR2 FVKESK. Written as DNA, the CDR3 is TGTGCCAGCAGCCAAGATCGGGTTAACTATGGCTACACCTTC. Protein sequence: CASSQDRVNYGYTF.

The chain employs TRBV5-1 and TRBJ1-1; maybe TRBD1 (6 bases). The CDR3 contains 14 residues. The V end lost 3 bases, the J end lost 2 bases, and 11 bases lay between the germline ends. The germline gives CDR1 SGHRS, CDR2 YFSETQ. The CDR3 protein is CASSSTGFNTEAFF. The CDR3 nucleotides are TGCGCCAGCAGCTCTACAGGGTTTAACACTGAAGCTTTCTTT.

This rearrangement joins TRBV19 to TRBJ2-5, with a tentative D call TRBD2 (6 bases). The CDR3 spans 13 residues. The V gene lost 11 bases and the J gene lost 9 bases, with 22 bases spanning the gap. CDR1 LNHDA and CDR2 SQIVND come from the germline V gene (reference sequence). CDR3 nucleotide sequence: TGTGCCTCGTCCGAGCTAGCGAGTTTATCCCAGTACTTC. This gives the protein CASSELASLSQYF.

The chain recombines TRBV18 with TRBJ2-1; D uncertain. Per the germline V gene, CDR1 is KGHSH and CDR2 is LQKENI. This CDR3 spans 16 amino acids. Trimming left V 3 bases short and J 0 bases short, with 12 bases between. The CDR3 protein is CASSPARSSSYNEQFF. CDR3 nucleotides: TGTGCCAGCTCACCGGCTAGATCGAGCTCCTACAATGAGCAGTTCTTC.

On this clone itself: This specimen includes other DNA sequences encoding the same CDR3. The CDR3 loop reads CASSGLAGGTDTQYF. The CDR3 DNA sequence: TGTGCCAGCAGTGGGCTAGCGGGGGGCACAGATACGCAGTATTTT. The V and J genes are TRBV2 and TRBJ2-3; 10 positions agree with TRBD2. With V trimmed by 4 bases and J by 1 base, 2 bases remained unmatched. This CDR3 comprises 15 residues. CDR1 SNHLY and CDR2 FYNNEI come from the germline V gene.

The genes are TRBV19 and TRBJ1-5; 7 nucleotides line up with TRBD1. Germline trimming cut 3 bases from V and 2 bases from J; bases unmatched to any gene: 4. CDR3 length equals 15 residues. Germline CDR1 reads LNHDA; CDR2 reads SQIVND (reference sequence). The CDR3 sequence: CASSIFGTGNQPQHF. CDR3 DNA: TGTGCCAGTAGTATCTTCGGGACAGGCAATCAGCCCCAGCATTTT.

This chain uses TRBV6-5 with TRBJ2-2, with 8 bases fitting TRBD2. Trimming removed 4 bases from V and 7 bases from J; junction bases left unmatched: 11. CDR3 size: 16 residues. Germline lookup yields CDR1 MNHEY and CDR2 SVGAGI. In DNA form, the CDR3 reads TGTGCCAGCAGTTCCCGGGGGGGCGGCACAGGCGGGGAGCTGTTTTTT. It specifies CASSSRGGGTGGELFF.

The CDR3 bases are TGTGCCACCAGTGATTCACTATTTCTGGCGGGAGGAAACACCGGGGAGCTGTTTTTT. Residues: CATSDSLFLAGGNTGELFF. The chain uses TRBV24-1 and TRBJ2-2; 8 positions match TRBD2. The trim removed 2 bases at V and 2 bases at J, leaving 12 bases unmatched. CDR3 length equals 19 residues. Germline CDR1 KGHDR, CDR2 SFDVKD.

The rearrangement joins TRBV7-9 to TRBJ1-5; D unresolved. Trimming took 0 bases from V and 12 from J, leaving 9 bases between them. In germline, CDR1 is SEHNR, CDR2 FQNEAQ (reference sequence). The CDR3 totals 12 residues. The CDR3 region has the DNA TGTGCCAGCAGCTTAGCGCACAGCCACCAGCATTTT. Translated: CASSLAHSHQHF. Filled out from reference TRBV7-9 and TRBJ1-5, the complete variable domain reads DTGVSQNPRHKITKRGQNVTFRCDPISEHNRLYWYRQTLGQGPEFLTYFQNEAQLEKSRLLSDRFSAERPKGSFSTLEIQRTEQGDSAMYLCASSLAHSHQHFGDGTRLSIL.

The chain uses TRBV7-8 and TRBJ2-1; TRBD2 might be the D (5 bases). This CDR3 has 15 residues. With 1 base removed from V and 9 bases from J, the gap between germline ends came to 16 bases. CDR1 and CDR2 (germline): SGHVS, FQNEAQ. This CDR3 reads CASSLESRFRGEQFF. The CDR3 DNA reads as TGTGCCAGCAGCTTAGAGTCTCGCTTCCGGGGTGAGCAGTTCTTC.

This clone appeared once. The rearrangement uses TRBV6-5 and TRBJ2-7; 8 bases are shared with TRBD1. This CDR3 comprises 13 residues. After removal of 10 bases from V and 3 bases from J, the junction contained 8 bases not matched to a gene. Germline CDR1 reads MNHEY; CDR2 reads SVGAGI. DNA of the CDR3: TGTGCCACTTCTGGGACAGGTTTCTACGAGCAGTACTTC. Its protein product is CATSGTGFYEQYF.

The chain combines TRBV10-3 with TRBJ2-7, with D tentatively TRBD2 (6 bases). V was clipped by 4 bases and J by 1 base, with 11 bases between them. Germline lookup yields CDR1 ENHRY and CDR2 SYGVKD. The CDR3 extends over 14 amino acids. CDR3 sequence: CAISGWEASYEQYF. In DNA form, the CDR3 reads TGTGCCATCAGTGGCTGGGAGGCATCCTACGAGCAGTACTTC.

This clone was counted a single time. This chain's CDR3 is CASRKLAGEPEFF. CDR3 bases: TGTGCCAGCAGAAAACTAGCGGGAGAACCGGAGTTCTTC. The chain combines TRBV6-5 with TRBJ2-1, with 11 bases that match TRBD2. V lost 6 bases, J lost 14 bases, and 9 bases stayed unmatched. Germline V gene sequence: CDR1 MNHEY, CDR2 SVGAGI. The CDR3 sequence is 13 residues long.

The chain is built from TRBV28 and TRBJ1-5, with D maybe TRBD1 (6 bases). The CDR3 is 15 residues long. From germline, CDR1 is MDHEN and CDR2 SYDVKM. V lost 9 bases to trimming and J lost 2 bases, with 17 bases between them. Here the CDR3 DNA reads TGTGCCAGTCTCCGGGGGGGCGGTGGCAATCAGCCCCAGCATTTT. Translation gives CASLRGGGGNQPQHF.

The chain has TRBV27 and TRBJ1-2, with D possibly TRBD1 on 6 matching bases. The V gene lost 1 base and the J gene lost 6 bases, with 15 bases spanning the gap. This CDR3 is built from 15 residues. The germline CDR1 and CDR2 sequences are MNHEY and SMNVEV (reference sequence). The CDR3 sequence: CASSLLARGSHGYTF. In DNA, the CDR3 is TGTGCCAGCAGTTTATTGGCCAGGGGATCCCATGGCTACACCTTC.

This sequence joins TRBV6-6 and TRBJ1-1, with 11 positions matching TRBD1. This CDR3 region has 12 residues. Germline V gene sequence: CDR1 MNHNY, CDR2 SVGAGI (reference sequence). V lost 11 bases, J lost 3 bases, and 2 bases stayed unmatched. In DNA, the CDR3 is TGTGCCGGACAGGGGGCGGACACTGAAGCTTTCTTT. Translating it yields CAGQGADTEAFF.

This clone was seen once. This chain links TRBV12-3 or TRBV12-4 with TRBJ1-4; tentatively, D is TRBD1 (5 bases). Trimming cost V 7 bases and J 5 bases, with 11 bases left between them. The CDR3 is made up of 13 amino acids. DNA of the CDR3: TGTGCCAGCAAGACCAGGGCAAATGAAAAACTGTTTTTT. It translates to CASKTRANEKLFF.

This clone was seen only a few times. The chain links TRBV19 to TRBJ1-1, with 10 bases aligning to TRBD1. The length of the CDR3 is 14 residues. The V gene's germline CDR1 is LNHDA and CDR2 SQIVND (reference sequence). Losses at the gene ends were 7 bases for V and 1 base for J; bases not matched to a gene: 3. CDR3 amino acids: CASTGDRGNTEAFF. The CDR3 coding sequence is TGTGCCAGTACAGGGGACAGGGGGAACACTGAAGCTTTCTTT.

The gene calls are TRBV24-1 and TRBJ2-1; possibly TRBD1 for D (6 bases). V shed 3 bases and J shed 9 bases, with 17 bases lying between them. CDR1 and CDR2 (germline): KGHDR, SFDVKD. This CDR3 comprises 15 residues. The CDR3 bases are TGTGCCACCAGTGATACGTGGACAGTACAAGGTGAGCAGTTCTTC. This translates into CATSDTWTVQGEQFF.

The V and J genes are TRBV19 and TRBJ1-1; TRBD1 aligns across 9 bases. The ends lost 9 bases at V and 2 bases at J; junction bases unmatched: 7. From germline, CDR1 is LNHDA and CDR2 SQIVND (reference sequence). The CDR3 has 14 amino acids. The CDR3 loop reads CASTGQGQNTEAFF. DNA of the CDR3: TGTGCCAGCACCGGACAGGGGCAAAACACTGAAGCTTTCTTT.

The chain links TRBV5-5 to TRBJ1-4; the D gene is possibly TRBD1 (5 bases). The CDR3 loop spans 16 amino acids. Deletions cut 3 bases from V and 8 bases from J, with 20 bases between. From germline, CDR1 is SGHKS and CDR2 YYEKEE (reference sequence). The CDR3 region has the DNA TGTGCCAGCAGCTCCACCAGTGACGCAGGGAGGGAAAAACTGTTTTTT. It is translated as CASSSTSDAGREKLFF. Combining the CDR3 with reference TRBV5-5 and TRBJ1-4 gives the whole variable domain DAGVTQSPTHLIKTRGQQVTLRCSPISGHKSVSWYQQVLGQGPQFIFQYYEKEERGRGNFPDRFSARQFPNYSSELNVNALLLGDSALYLCASSSTSDAGREKLFFGSGTQLSVL.

In DNA form, the CDR3 reads TGTGCCAGCAGCCAGAGCGGGAGGCCTTACAATGAGCAGTTCTTC. This translates into CASSQSGRPYNEQFF. The rearrangement joins TRBV3-1 (or the pseudogene TRBV3-2) to TRBJ2-1, with 9 bases fitting TRBD2. Trimming took 3 bases from V and 4 from J; bases not matched to a gene: 4. Germline values: CDR1 LGHDT, CDR2 YNNKEL (reference sequence). This CDR3 has 15 amino acids.

This chain joins TRBV27 and TRBJ1-5; TRBD1 aligns across 8 bases. With V trimmed by 5 bases and J by 4 bases, 4 bases remained unmatched. The CDR3 runs to 14 residues. CDR1 is MNHEY, CDR2 SMNVEV, per germline (reference sequence). The CDR3 spells CASSVDRGNQPQHF. In nucleotides, the CDR3 is TGTGCCAGCAGTGTAGACAGGGGAAATCAGCCCCAGCATTTT.

The rearrangement joins TRBV6-5 to TRBJ1-2; D remains ambiguous. Looked up from germline, CDR1 is MNHEY and CDR2 is SVGAGI. Trimming stripped 6 bases from V and 1 base from J, with 9 bases between. The CDR3 loop spans 13 amino acids. The CDR3 protein is CASSRRVNYGYTF. CDR3 nucleotides: TGTGCCAGCAGCAGACGGGTTAACTATGGCTACACCTTC.